Listed here are 26 T cell receptor beta chains from one sample, sequenced in a study of blood T cell repertoires in COVID-19. Profiled with immunoSEQ multiplex PCR; TCRdb holds only in-frame clones, not every one. The sample lists fewer than 200,000 clones, about 82% occurring once. The specimen sequenced was peripheral blood. The receptors come from a woman aged 80 or older with COVID-19, enrolled during active disease.

This chain connects TRBV15 to TRBJ1-5; D possibly corresponds to TRBD1 (5 bases). The CDR3 runs 15 residues. V dropped 0 bases and J dropped 7 bases, with 13 bases sitting between them. Per germline, CDR1 LNHNV and CDR2 YYDKDF (reference sequence). The CDR3 reads CATSRDAGNGQPQHF. CDR3 bases: TGTGCCACCAGCAGAGATGCAGGGAATGGCCAGCCCCAGCATTTT.

The chain combines TRBV5-6 with TRBJ2-5; D remains ambiguous. This CDR3 comprises 11 residues. From germline, CDR1 is SGHDT and CDR2 YYEEEE. V shed 4 bases and J shed 2 bases, with 3 bases lying between them. CDR3 sequence: CASSTQETQYF. The CDR3 DNA sequence: TGTGCCAGCAGCACACAAGAGACCCAGTACTTC.

The chain couples TRBV18 to TRBJ1-1; 8 bases map to TRBD1. The CDR3 totals 14 residues. Germline V gene data show CDR1 as KGHSH and CDR2 as LQKENI. The V and J ends lost 6 bases and 6 bases, in that order; junction bases with no gene match: 9. This CDR3 reads CASSGQGSRPEAFF. The CDR3 bases are TGTGCCAGCTCCGGACAGGGAAGCCGCCCTGAAGCTTTCTTT. Based on the CDR3 plus reference TRBV18 and TRBJ1-1, the full variable domain is NAGVMQNPRHLVRRRGQEARLRCSPMKGHSHVYWYRQLPEEGLKFMVYLQKENIIDESGMPKERFSAEFPKEGPSILRIQQVVRGDSAAYFCASSGQGSRPEAFFGQGTRLTVV.

A single count supports this clone. This chain uses TRBV9 with TRBJ1-1; D remains ambiguous. Germline V CDR1 and CDR2: SGDLS, YYNGEE. The CDR3 length is 14 residues. V was pared by 0 bases and J by 1 base, with 7 bases between. The CDR3 region is CASSVVEGNTEAFF. CDR3 coding DNA: TGTGCCAGCAGCGTAGTGGAGGGGAACACTGAAGCTTTCTTT.

The chain carries TRBV21-1 and TRBJ1-1; TRBD1, the table's D call, lacks a check against the DNA. TRBV21-1 is described as a pseudogene. The CDR3 extends over 13 amino acids. The CDR3 DNA is TGTGCCACCGACCGACAGGCGAACACTGAAGCTTTCTTT. This gives the protein CATDRQANTEAFF.

This chain uses TRBV3-1 (or the pseudogene TRBV3-2) with TRBJ2-4, with a possible D match to TRBD1 (6 bases). Trimming shortened V by 4 bases and J by 8 bases, and 9 bases separated the two germline ends. The germline gives CDR1 LGHDT, CDR2 YNNKEL (reference sequence). The CDR3 runs to 12 residues. CDR3 DNA sequence: TGTGCCAGCAGCCTACAGGGATACATTCAGTACTTC. Translation gives CASSLQGYIQYF.

The chain couples TRBV6-5 to TRBJ2-7; possibly TRBD1 for D (6 bases). Germline CDR1 MNHEY, CDR2 SVGAGI. V was pared by 0 bases and J by 5 bases, with 17 bases between. The CDR3 loop spans 16 amino acids. The CDR3 loop reads CASSYSMDRRVDEQYF. The CDR3 nucleotides are TGTGCCAGCAGTTACTCTATGGACAGAAGAGTTGACGAGCAGTACTTC.

This chain joins TRBV7-8 and TRBJ1-3; D perhaps matches TRBD1 (5 bases). The germline V gene encodes CDR1 SGHVS and CDR2 FQNEAQ. The CDR3 extends over 14 amino acids. Trimming shortened V by 5 bases and J by 8 bases, and 16 bases separated the two germline ends. The CDR3: CASSPDSFTYTIYF. In DNA, the CDR3 is TGTGCCAGCAGCCCTGACAGTTTTACGTACACCATATATTTT.

This sequence joins TRBV5-1 and TRBJ2-3; possible D gene TRBD1, 5 bases. V shed 4 bases and J shed 3 bases, with 15 bases lying between them. The germline V gene encodes CDR1 SGHRS and CDR2 YFSETQ. The CDR3 covers 15 residues. The CDR3 DNA follows: TGCGCCAGCAGCCCGGGCCAGGGTAGGACAGATACGCAGTATTTT. This encodes CASSPGQGRTDTQYF. The full variable domain, completed using reference TRBV5-1 and TRBJ2-3, is KAGVTQTPRYLIKTRGQQVTLSCSPISGHRSVSWYQQTPGQGLQFLFEYFSETQRNKGNFPGRFSGRQFSNSRSEMNVSTLELGDSALYLCASSPGQGRTDTQYFGPGTRLTVL.

This clone was picked up one time. The chain carries TRBV5-1 and TRBJ1-2; unclear D gene. The CDR3 has 13 residues. Trimming shortened V by 2 bases and J by 7 bases, and 12 bases separated the two germline ends. Germline lookup yields CDR1 SGHRS and CDR2 YFSETQ. The CDR3 loop reads CASSLDTRSGYTF. DNA of the CDR3: TGCGCCAGCAGCTTAGACACTCGAAGTGGCTACACCTTC.

The genes are TRBV2 and TRBJ2-5, with D possibly being TRBD1 (6 bases). Germline CDR1 and CDR2: SNHLY and FYNNEI. The CDR3 has 16 amino acids. The V end lost 2 bases, the J end lost 1 base, and 14 bases lay between the germline ends. The CDR3 loop reads CASSEYAGASQETQYF. The DNA of the CDR3 is TGTGCCAGCAGTGAATATGCAGGGGCCTCCCAAGAGACCCAGTACTTC.

The sample holds a few counts of this clone. The chain couples TRBV10-2 to TRBJ2-5; 8 bases match TRBD2. Germline V gives CDR1 WSHSY, CDR2 SAAADI. Unmatched junction bases numbered 4, after V lost 5 bases and J lost 5 bases. This CDR3 is 13 amino acids long. CDR3 in DNA: TGCGCCAGCAGTCGGGGACTAGTTGAGACCCAGTACTTC. Its protein product is CASSRGLVETQYF.

The table lists this clone with a few counts. This chain uses TRBV6-5 with TRBJ2-3, with TRBD2 identical over 7 bases. With V trimmed by 8 bases and J by 0 bases, 5 bases remained unmatched. The CDR3 consists of 14 residues. Germline values: CDR1 MNHEY, CDR2 SVGAGI. CDR3 sequence: CASLAEISTDTQYF. The CDR3 DNA sequence: TGTGCCAGCCTAGCGGAGATAAGCACAGATACGCAGTATTTT.

V usage is TRBV18 and J usage is TRBJ2-5; maybe TRBD2 (7 bases). The length of the CDR3 is 17 residues. V lost 0 bases and J 6 bases, leaving 20 bases between the germline ends. CDR1 and CDR2 from the germline V gene are KGHSH and LQKENI. The CDR3 is CASSPPGGGSRQKTQYF. The CDR3, as DNA: TGTGCCAGCTCACCACCAGGGGGGGGCTCAAGGCAGAAGACCCAGTACTTC. Based on the CDR3 plus reference TRBV18 and TRBJ2-5, the full variable domain is NAGVMQNPRHLVRRRGQEARLRCSPMKGHSHVYWYRQLPEEGLKFMVYLQKENIIDESGMPKERFSAEFPKEGPSILRIQQVVRGDSAAYFCASSPPGGGSRQKTQYFGPGTRLLVL.

This sequence joins TRBV5-4 and TRBJ2-5; 9 bases map to TRBD2. Trimming at V came to 4 bases and at J to 5 bases, leaving 9 bases not matched to a gene. The CDR3 runs to 15 residues. Germline CDR1 SGHNT, CDR2 YYREEE (reference sequence). CDR3 sequence (DNA): TGTGCCAGCAGCCTTGGCGGGGGGGCCGGGGAGACCCAGTACTTC. It yields the protein CASSLGGGAGETQYF. Full variable domain (missing parts from reference TRBV5-4 and TRBJ2-5): ETGVTQSPTHLIKTRGQQVTLRCSSQSGHNTVSWYQQALGQGPQFIFQYYREEENGRGNFPPRFSGLQFPNYSSELNVNALELDDSALYLCASSLGGGAGETQYFGPGTRLLVL.

V gene TRBV5-6 combines with J gene TRBJ1-5, with TRBD1 identical over 8 bases. V trimming: 0 bases; J trimming: 4 bases; junction bases outside the gene matches: 3. The CDR3 length is 15 residues. Germline values: CDR1 SGHDT, CDR2 YYEEEE. CDR3 coding DNA: TGTGCCAGCAGCTTGGGACAGGGGATAAATCAGCCCCAGCATTTT. Protein: CASSLGQGINQPQHF. Full variable domain (remainder filled in from reference TRBV5-6 and TRBJ1-5): DAGVTQSPTHLIKTRGQQVTLRCSPKSGHDTVSWYQQALGQGPQFIFQYYEEEERQRGNFPDRFSGHQFPNYSSELNVNALLLGDSALYLCASSLGQGINQPQHFGDGTRLSIL.

This clone showed up many times. The genes are TRBV7-3 and TRBJ2-7; 8 bases match TRBD1. From germline, CDR1 is SGHTA and CDR2 FQGTGA. The V segment lost 5 bases and the J segment 6 bases; nucleotides outside the gene matches: 9. The CDR3 has 14 amino acids. Written as DNA, the CDR3 is TGTGCCAGCAGCCCAGGGACAGGTTCAATCGAGCAGTACTTC. Translating it yields CASSPGTGSIEQYF.

As regards this clone: Sequence at one end of the junction differs from germline and may be a read error. The same CDR3 can be traced to other DNA sequences in this sample. The V call is TRBV10-3, the J call TRBJ2-1, with TRBD2 matching over 11 bases. CDR3 length: 14 amino acids. CDR1 ENHRY and CDR2 SYGVKD come from the germline V gene. CDR3: CAIRRLAGNNEQFF. In nucleotides, the CDR3 is TGCGCCATCAGGAGACTAGCGGGGAACAATGAGCAGTTCTTC.

V usage is TRBV28 and J usage is TRBJ1-5; 9 nucleotides align to TRBD1. With 6 bases clipped from V and 7 bases from J, the junction kept 7 bases outside the gene matches. The CDR3 has 14 residues. The V gene's germline CDR1 is MDHEN and CDR2 SYDVKM. CDR3 DNA sequence: TGTGCCAGCAGCTGGGGACAGGGAGGACAGCCCCAGCATTTT. Translation gives CASSWGQGGQPQHF. The whole variable domain, remainder taken from reference TRBV28 and TRBJ1-5, is DVKVTQSSRYLVKRTGEKVFLECVQDMDHENMFWYRQDPGLGLRLIYFSYDVKMKEKGDIPEGYSVSREKKERFSLILESASTNQTSMYLCASSWGQGGQPQHFGDGTRLSIL.

The V call is TRBV19, the J call TRBJ2-3, with 10 bases matching TRBD2. CDR3 size: 18 residues. Germline V lookup: CDR1 LNHDA, CDR2 SQIVND (reference sequence). With 3 bases clipped from V and 0 bases from J, the junction kept 9 bases outside the gene matches. The CDR3 nucleotides read TGTGCCAGTAGTATCGCAGCGGGAGGGCCCCCAAGCACAGATACGCAGTATTTT. The encoded protein is CASSIAAGGPPSTDTQYF.

The gene calls are TRBV28 and TRBJ1-3; 7 bases fit TRBD1. Per germline, CDR1 MDHEN and CDR2 SYDVKM. V gave up 3 bases and J gave up 12 bases; unmatched junction bases: 14. This CDR3 spans 15 amino acids. CDR3 region: CASSFQRDSAPSIYF. DNA of the CDR3: TGTGCCAGCAGTTTTCAGAGGGACAGTGCCCCCAGCATATATTTT.

The CDR3 sequence is CASSAPVAGTTDTQYF. The DNA for the CDR3 is TGTGCCAGCAGTGCCCCGGTGGCGGGGACCACAGATACGCAGTATTTT. V gene TRBV6-1 combines with J gene TRBJ2-3; possibly TRBD2 for D (6 bases). The CDR3 spans 16 residues. V lost 4 bases, J lost 2 bases, and 16 bases lay in between. Per the germline V gene, CDR1 is MNHNS and CDR2 is SASEGT.

This rearrangement joins TRBV25-1 to TRBJ2-3; the match to TRBD2 covers 9 bases. The CDR3 length is 16 residues. The V gene end was trimmed by 6 bases and the J gene end by 6 bases; junction bases not matched to a gene: 13. Germline loops: CDR1 MGHDK, CDR2 SYGVNS. The CDR3 region is CASRSSGKGVEDTQYF. The CDR3, as DNA: TGTGCCAGCAGGTCTAGCGGGAAGGGCGTAGAGGATACGCAGTATTTT.

The rearrangement uses TRBV6-5 and TRBJ1-1; D is unresolved. Trimming took 7 bases from V and 6 from J, leaving 18 bases between them. There are 14 residues in the CDR3. CDR1 and CDR2 (germline): MNHEY, SVGAGI. The CDR3 loop reads CASTFEGSKAEAFF. In DNA form, the CDR3 reads TGTGCCAGCACCTTCGAGGGCTCCAAGGCTGAAGCTTTCTTT.

This clone was detected a few times. The chain is built from TRBV20-1 and TRBJ1-2; no definite D call. Germline V gene lookup returns CDR1 DFQATT and CDR2 SNEGSKA (reference sequence). Trimming stripped 2 bases from V and 5 bases from J, with 6 bases between. CDR3 length: 11 amino acids. Here the CDR3 DNA reads TGCAGTGCTAGACTACAGTATGGCTACACCTTC. Translated, it gives CSARLQYGYTF.

This clone was seen a single time. The J gene is TRBJ2-3, the V gene TRBV5-4, with 11 bases lining up with TRBD2. V shed 4 bases and J 3 bases; nucleotides not matched to a gene: 4. CDR1 and CDR2 (germline): SGHNT, YYREEE (reference sequence). CDR3 length: 15 amino acids. CDR3 DNA sequence: TGTGCCAGCAGCCGGGCTAGCGGGAGGACAGATACGCAGTATTTT. Protein sequence: CASSRASGRTDTQYF.